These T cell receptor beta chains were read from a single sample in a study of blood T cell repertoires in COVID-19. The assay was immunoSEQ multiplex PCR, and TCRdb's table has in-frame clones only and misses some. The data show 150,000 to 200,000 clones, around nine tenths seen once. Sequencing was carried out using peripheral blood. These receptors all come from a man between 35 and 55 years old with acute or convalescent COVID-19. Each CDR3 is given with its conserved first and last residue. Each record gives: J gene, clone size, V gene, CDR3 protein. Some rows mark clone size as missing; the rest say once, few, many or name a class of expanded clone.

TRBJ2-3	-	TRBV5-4	CASSPLSGATDTQYF
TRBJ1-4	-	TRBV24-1	CATSDRTGGQEKLFF
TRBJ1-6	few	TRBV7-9	CASNLSRDSPLHF
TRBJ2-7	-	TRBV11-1	CASSPRDRGVYEQYF
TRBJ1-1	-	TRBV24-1	CATSEAHGTGIPEAFF
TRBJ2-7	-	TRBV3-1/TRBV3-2	CASSQLGQGEYEQYF
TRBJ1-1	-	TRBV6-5	CASSYSNREHEAFF
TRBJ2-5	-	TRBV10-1	CASSELRTSETQYF
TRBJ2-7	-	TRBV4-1	CASSQAFSGKGAEGYEQYF
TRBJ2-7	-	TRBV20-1	CSASPLISGGHLSSYEQYF
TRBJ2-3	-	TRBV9	CASSRPPDGGTDTQYF
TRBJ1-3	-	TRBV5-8	CASSLTPPSSGNTIYF
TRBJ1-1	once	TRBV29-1	CSVEARMNTEAFF
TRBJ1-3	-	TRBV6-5	CASRDTAGNTIYF
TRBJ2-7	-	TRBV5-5	CASSWGTSGGYEQYF
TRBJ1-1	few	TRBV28	CASSGQGVFGYTEAFF
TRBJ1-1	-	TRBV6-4	CASSERGNTEAFF
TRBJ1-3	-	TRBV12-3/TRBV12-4	CASGGEGNTIYF
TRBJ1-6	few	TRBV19	CATRAGNSYNSPLHF
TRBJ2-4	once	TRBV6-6	CASSYSVGGGGNIQYF
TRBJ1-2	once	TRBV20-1	CRPEGPYGYTF
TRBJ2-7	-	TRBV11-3	CASAGRGNEQYF
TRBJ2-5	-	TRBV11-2	CASSLDAGSGETQYF
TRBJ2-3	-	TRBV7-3	CASSFGPTDTQYF
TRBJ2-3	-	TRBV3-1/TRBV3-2	CASSQDYRTGTTSTDTQYF
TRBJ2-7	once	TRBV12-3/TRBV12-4	CASTLRVGYEQYF
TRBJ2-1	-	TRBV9	CASSGSDYSYNEQFF
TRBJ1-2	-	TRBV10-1	CASSESIPAGPYGYTF
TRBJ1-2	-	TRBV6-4	CASSQAPTNYGYTF
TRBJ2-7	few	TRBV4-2	CASSQGQKDEQYF
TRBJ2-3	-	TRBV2	CASSLLAGGPTDTQYF
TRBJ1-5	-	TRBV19	CASSILQGALGNQPQHF
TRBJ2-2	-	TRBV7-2	CASSPGTGDHTGELFF
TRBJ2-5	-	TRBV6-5	CASRRGGWETQYF
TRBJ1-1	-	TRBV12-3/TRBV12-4	CASSLKPNTEAFF